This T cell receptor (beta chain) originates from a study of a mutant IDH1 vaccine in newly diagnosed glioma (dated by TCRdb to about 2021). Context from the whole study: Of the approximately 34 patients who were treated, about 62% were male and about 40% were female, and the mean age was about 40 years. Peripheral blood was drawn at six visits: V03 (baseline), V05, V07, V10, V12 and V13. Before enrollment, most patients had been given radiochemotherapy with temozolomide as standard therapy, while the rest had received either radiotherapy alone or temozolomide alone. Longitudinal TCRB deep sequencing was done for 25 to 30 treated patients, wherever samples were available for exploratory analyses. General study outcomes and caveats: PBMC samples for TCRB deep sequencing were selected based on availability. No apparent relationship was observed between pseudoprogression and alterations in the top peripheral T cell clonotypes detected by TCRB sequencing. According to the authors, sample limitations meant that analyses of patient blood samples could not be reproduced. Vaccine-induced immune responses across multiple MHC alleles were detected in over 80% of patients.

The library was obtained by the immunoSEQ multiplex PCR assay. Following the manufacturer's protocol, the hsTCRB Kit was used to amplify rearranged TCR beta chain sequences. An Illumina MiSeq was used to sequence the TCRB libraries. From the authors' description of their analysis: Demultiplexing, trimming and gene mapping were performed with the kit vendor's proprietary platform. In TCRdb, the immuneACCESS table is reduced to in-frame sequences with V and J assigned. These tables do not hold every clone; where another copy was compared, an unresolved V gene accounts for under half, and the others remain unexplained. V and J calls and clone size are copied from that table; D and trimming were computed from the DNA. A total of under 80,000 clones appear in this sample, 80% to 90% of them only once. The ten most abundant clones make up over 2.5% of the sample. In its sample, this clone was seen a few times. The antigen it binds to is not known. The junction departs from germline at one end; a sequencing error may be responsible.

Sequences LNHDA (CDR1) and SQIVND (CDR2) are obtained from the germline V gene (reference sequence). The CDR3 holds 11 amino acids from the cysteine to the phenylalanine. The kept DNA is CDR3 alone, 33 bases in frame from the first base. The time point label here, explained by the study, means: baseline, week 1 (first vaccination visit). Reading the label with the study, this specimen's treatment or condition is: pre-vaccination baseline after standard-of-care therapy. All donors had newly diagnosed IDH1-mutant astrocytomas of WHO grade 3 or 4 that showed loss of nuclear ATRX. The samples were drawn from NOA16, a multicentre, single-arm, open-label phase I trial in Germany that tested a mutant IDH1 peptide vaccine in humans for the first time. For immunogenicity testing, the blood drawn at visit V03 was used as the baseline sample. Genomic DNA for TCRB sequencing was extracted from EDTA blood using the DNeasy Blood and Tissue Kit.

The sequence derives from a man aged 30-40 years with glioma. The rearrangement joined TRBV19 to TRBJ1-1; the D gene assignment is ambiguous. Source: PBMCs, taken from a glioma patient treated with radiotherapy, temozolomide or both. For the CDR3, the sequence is CASSRWRDSVF. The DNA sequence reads TGTGCCAGTAGTAGGTGGCGGGATAGCGTATTT.